The 24 T cell receptor beta chains reported below all come from one sample, sequenced in a study of blood T cell repertoires in COVID-19 (dated by TCRdb to 2018 to 2021). Library preparation employed the immunoSEQ multiplex PCR assay. The table was pulled from immuneACCESS by TCRdb, which kept in-frame rearrangements only. Such tables lose some clones; where checked, under half of the loss comes from unresolved V genes, and the rest has no known cause. For this sample the table gives a few hundred thousand clones, of which 85% to 90% were detected only once. The ten largest clones add up to approximately 0.84% of the sample. The sequenced sample was peripheral blood. The receptors stem from a man aged 25-40 years with acute or convalescent COVID-19.

This chain joins TRBV27 and TRBJ2-5, with 9 bases fitting TRBD2. This CDR3 comprises 17 residues. In germline, CDR1 is MNHEY, CDR2 SMNVEV (reference sequence). Losses at the gene ends were 0 bases for V and 5 bases for J; bases not matched to a gene: 10. CDR3 DNA: TGTGCCAGCAGTTTATCAAGGGTAGCGGGAGCGGAGGAGACCCAGTACTTC. Its protein product is CASSLSRVAGAEETQYF.

The rearrangement links TRBV20-1 to TRBJ1-4; 9 nucleotides line up with TRBD1. Trimming removed 3 bases from V and 7 bases from J; junction bases left unmatched: 6. Germline lookup yields CDR1 DFQATT and CDR2 SNEGSKA (reference sequence). CDR3 length equals 14 residues. Written as DNA, the CDR3 is TGCAGTGCTAGTTGGGGGACAGGGAGTGAAAAACTGTTTTTT. Protein product: CSASWGTGSEKLFF.

The rearrangement uses TRBV29-1 and TRBJ1-1, with TRBD1 matching over 9 bases. The V gene's germline CDR1 is SQVTM and CDR2 ANQGSEA. This CDR3 spans 14 amino acids. V was pared by 4 bases and J by 1 base, with 4 bases of the junction left unmatched. The CDR3 is CSVGPGQGNTEAFF. CDR3 DNA: TGCAGCGTTGGACCGGGACAGGGGAACACTGAAGCTTTCTTT.

The chain is built from TRBV7-9 and TRBJ1-2, with TRBD1 as a possible D gene (6 bases). Germline V gene lookup returns CDR1 SEHNR and CDR2 FQNEAQ (reference sequence). The CDR3 sequence is 15 residues long. The V gene lost 5 bases and the J gene lost 1 base, with 14 bases spanning the gap. CDR3 nucleotides: TGTGCCAGCAGCCCAGACAGGCTCTTTAACTATGGCTACACCTTC. Its protein product is CASSPDRLFNYGYTF.

V and J are TRBV5-1 and TRBJ2-3; 7 bases are a match to TRBD2. The V segment lost 1 base and the J segment 4 bases; nucleotides outside the gene matches: 9. Looked up from germline, CDR1 is SGHRS and CDR2 is YFSETQ. The CDR3 contains 16 residues. The CDR3 region has the DNA TGCGCCAGCAGCTTGTTCCGGGGCGGGAGAGCAGATACGCAGTATTTT. Protein: CASSLFRGGRADTQYF.

The chain employs TRBV7-9 and TRBJ2-2, with 11 bases matching TRBD2. This CDR3 region has 17 residues. Losses at the gene ends were 5 bases for V and 1 base for J; bases not matched to a gene: 6. Germline lookup yields CDR1 SEHNR and CDR2 FQNEAQ (reference sequence). In nucleotides, the CDR3 is TGTGCCAGCAGCCCTTTAGCGGGAGGGTTGAACACCGGGGAGCTGTTTTTT. Its protein product is CASSPLAGGLNTGELFF. The variable domain in full, with the rest retrieved from reference TRBV7-9 and TRBJ2-2, is DTGVSQNPRHKITKRGQNVTFRCDPISEHNRLYWYRQTLGQGPEFLTYFQNEAQLEKSRLLSDRFSAERPKGSFSTLEIQRTEQGDSAMYLCASSPLAGGLNTGELFFGEGSRLTVL.

This clone was seen more than once but under ten times. This rearrangement joins TRBV6-5 to TRBJ1-1; 7 positions agree with TRBD1. The germline CDR1 and CDR2 sequences are MNHEY and SVGAGI. Unmatched junction bases numbered 11, after V lost 4 bases and J lost 3 bases. The CDR3 totals 16 residues. CDR3 sequence: CASSSPPGQDYTEAFF. DNA for the CDR3: TGTGCCAGCAGTTCGCCACCAGGACAGGACTACACTGAAGCTTTCTTT.

The chain joins TRBV10-3 to TRBJ2-1; D perhaps matches TRBD1 (6 bases). Germline V gene lookup returns CDR1 ENHRY and CDR2 SYGVKD. Trimming shortened V by 7 bases and J by 4 bases, and 11 bases separated the two germline ends. The CDR3 covers 13 residues. The chain's CDR3 is CAINSGQYNEQFF. The DNA of the CDR3 is TGTGCCATCAACTCAGGACAGTACAATGAGCAGTTCTTC.

J is TRBJ2-1 and V is TRBV14; 9 nucleotides agree with TRBD1. This CDR3 has 16 residues. Germline-derived CDR1 and CDR2 are SGHDN and FVKESK. With 1 base clipped from V and 7 bases from J, the junction kept 8 bases outside the gene matches. CDR3 sequence (DNA): TGTGCCAGCAGCCAAGTACGACAGGGGGGCCGGAATGAGCAGTTCTTC. Residues: CASSQVRQGGRNEQFF.

V and J are TRBV14 and TRBJ1-2; 7 bases match TRBD1. J lost 8 bases, V lost 4 bases, and 10 bases had no gene match. Germline assignment: CDR1 SGHDN and CDR2 FVKESK. The CDR3 runs to 14 residues. Here the CDR3 reads CASSPQRGHVGYTF. The CDR3 nucleotides read TGTGCCAGCAGCCCGCAAAGGGGGCATGTAGGCTACACCTTC. The full variable domain, with the rest looked up from reference TRBV14 and TRBJ1-2, is EAGVTQFPSHSVIEKGQTVTLRCDPISGHDNLYWYRRVMGKEIKFLLHFVKESKQDESGMPNNRFLAERTGGTYSTLKVQPAELEDSGVYFCASSPQRGHVGYTFGSGTRLTVV.

This chain uses TRBV3-1 (or the pseudogene TRBV3-2) with TRBJ2-5; D is unresolved. V lost 4 bases and J 3 bases, leaving 15 bases between the germline ends. The germline gives CDR1 LGHDT, CDR2 YNNKEL (reference sequence). The CDR3 sequence is 15 residues long. CDR3 sequence: CASSRRPGSKETQYF. The CDR3 DNA follows: TGTGCCAGCAGCCGAAGGCCCGGGTCCAAAGAGACCCAGTACTTC.

This clone was counted once. The chain has TRBV3-1 (or the pseudogene TRBV3-2) and TRBJ2-1, with D uncertain. The CDR3 sequence is 12 residues long. Deletions cut 4 bases from V and 4 bases from J, with 5 bases between. Looked up from germline, CDR1 is LGHDT and CDR2 is YNNKEL (reference sequence). CDR3 amino acids: CASSPGYNEQFF. CDR3 nucleotides: TGTGCCAGCAGCCCGGGTTACAATGAGCAGTTCTTC.

This chain uses TRBV14 with TRBJ2-2, with 8 bases that match TRBD1. Germline V gene data show CDR1 as SGHDN and CDR2 as FVKESK. The ends lost 2 bases at V and 5 bases at J; junction bases unmatched: 1. The CDR3 runs 14 residues. The CDR3 here is CASSQNRGTGELFF. CDR3 nucleotide sequence: TGTGCCAGCAGCCAAAACAGGGGGACCGGGGAGCTGTTTTTT.

The V gene is TRBV7-2, the J gene TRBJ2-3, with D maybe TRBD1 (7 bases). The germline CDR1 and CDR2 sequences are SGHTA and FQGNSA. Trimming took 7 bases from V and 2 from J, leaving 19 bases between them. The CDR3 is made up of 16 amino acids. CDR3 nucleotide sequence: TGTGCCAGCACCCTACAGGGGACTTCCAACACAGATACGCAGTATTTT. It encodes CASTLQGTSNTDTQYF. Supplemented by reference TRBV7-2 and TRBJ2-3, the full variable domain reads GAGVSQSPSNKVTEKGKDVELRCDPISGHTALYWYRQSLGQGLEFLIYFQGNSAPDKSGLPSDRFSAERTGGSVSTLTIQRTQQEDSAVYLCASTLQGTSNTDTQYFGPGTRLTVL.

The V call is TRBV11-2, the J call TRBJ2-7; 7 nucleotides line up with TRBD1. The V gene end was trimmed by 3 bases and the J gene end by 0 bases; junction bases not matched to a gene: 8. CDR3 length: 16 amino acids. Germline V gives CDR1 SGHAT, CDR2 FQNNGV. For the CDR3, the DNA is TGTGCCAGCAGCTTTACTACCGGGACAGTCTCCTACGAGCAGTACTTC. Its translation is CASSFTTGTVSYEQYF.

The rearrangement links TRBV7-9 to TRBJ1-4, with TRBD1 matching over 7 bases. The germline V gene encodes CDR1 SEHNR and CDR2 FQNEAQ (reference sequence). This CDR3 is built from 15 residues. The junction had 3 bases not matched to a gene; V was cut back by 4 bases and J by 1 base. The CDR3 DNA reads TGTGCCAGCAGCTCTTACAGGGGAACTAATGAAAAACTGTTTTTT. This gives the protein CASSSYRGTNEKLFF.

The CDR3 reads CASSPDRGYEQYF. CDR3 DNA sequence: TGCGCCAGCAGCCCGGACAGGGGCTACGAGCAGTACTTC. This chain joins TRBV5-1 and TRBJ2-7; 9 bases fit TRBD1. CDR3 size: 13 residues. V dropped 4 bases and J dropped 3; count of bases not matched to a gene: 2. Germline values: CDR1 SGHRS, CDR2 YFSETQ.

The genes are TRBV28 and TRBJ2-7; the D is unclear. The CDR3 sequence is 14 residues long. Germline CDR1 reads MDHEN; CDR2 reads SYDVKM. V lost 1 base and J lost 4, with 11 bases in between. The CDR3 region is CASSLFQEPYEQYF. CDR3 nucleotides: TGTGCCAGCAGTTTATTTCAGGAACCGTACGAGCAGTACTTC.

This chain connects TRBV7-2 to TRBJ1-1, with 8 bases that match TRBD1. CDR3 length equals 15 residues. Germline assignment: CDR1 SGHTA and CDR2 FQGNSA. V lost 2 bases and J lost 7; bases outside the gene matches: 9. The chain's CDR3 is CASSLLGQGLGEAFF. The CDR3 DNA reads as TGTGCCAGCAGCTTACTCGGACAGGGTTTAGGTGAAGCTTTCTTT.

The rearrangement links TRBV30 to TRBJ1-1; 8 bases agree with TRBD1. CDR3 length equals 13 residues. Trimming cost V 3 bases and J 6 bases; bases outside gene matches: 6. Germline V gene lookup returns CDR1 GTSNPN and CDR2 SVGIG (reference sequence). This chain's CDR3 is CAWSVQGGPEAFF. The CDR3 coding sequence is TGTGCCTGGAGCGTACAGGGGGGGCCTGAAGCTTTCTTT.

The rearrangement uses TRBV5-1 and TRBJ2-5; maybe TRBD1 (6 bases). Trimming took off 5 bases at V and 5 bases at J, with 19 bases between the two ends. The germline CDR1 and CDR2 sequences are SGHRS and YFSETQ. CDR3 length: 15 residues. The CDR3 protein is CASRRWTVMEETQYF. For the CDR3, the DNA is TGCGCCAGCAGAAGATGGACAGTTATGGAGGAGACCCAGTACTTC.

The chain uses TRBV7-3 and TRBJ1-2; maybe TRBD1 (6 bases). Looked up from germline, CDR1 is SGHTA and CDR2 is FQGTGA. This CDR3 has 13 residues. Between the trimmed V and J ends, which lost 5 bases and 4 bases, there was a span of 11 bases. The DNA for the CDR3 is TGTGCCAGCAGCCCCCAGGGGTTCTATGGCTACACCTTC. It yields the protein CASSPQGFYGYTF.

The gene calls are TRBV9 and TRBJ1-2; D unresolved. Trimming removed 0 bases at V and 7 bases at J, with 10 bases between. Germline CDR1 reads SGDLS; CDR2 reads YYNGEE. The CDR3 extends over 13 amino acids. The CDR3 DNA sequence: TGTGCCAGCAGCGTAGGATTGGCAGGTGGCTACACCTTC. It translates to CASSVGLAGGYTF.

The chain has TRBV4-2 and TRBJ1-4; 12 bases align to TRBD1. The CDR3 is 18 residues long. V lost 3 bases, J lost 8 bases, and 13 bases stayed unmatched. Germline V gene data show CDR1 as LGHNA and CDR2 as YNFKEQ. The CDR3 DNA follows: TGTGCCAGCAGCCAGACCGGGACAGGGGGCGGTCAGGGGGAAAAACTGTTTTTT. It is translated as CASSQTGTGGGQGEKLFF.